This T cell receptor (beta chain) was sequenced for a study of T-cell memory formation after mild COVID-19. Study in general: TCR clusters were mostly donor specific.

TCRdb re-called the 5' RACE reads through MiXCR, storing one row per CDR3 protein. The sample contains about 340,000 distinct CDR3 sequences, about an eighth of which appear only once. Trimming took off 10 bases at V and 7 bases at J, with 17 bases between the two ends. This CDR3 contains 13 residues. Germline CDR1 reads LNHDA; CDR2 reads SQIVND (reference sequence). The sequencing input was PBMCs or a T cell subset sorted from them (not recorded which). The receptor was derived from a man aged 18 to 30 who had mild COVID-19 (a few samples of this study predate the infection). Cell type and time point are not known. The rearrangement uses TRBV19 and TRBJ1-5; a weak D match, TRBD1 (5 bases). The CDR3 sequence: CATQWGGSQPQHF. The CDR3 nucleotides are TGTGCCACACAGTGGGGCGGTTCGCAGCCCCAGCATTTT.